The text below deals with one T cell receptor beta chain. Assay: immunoSEQ multiplex PCR; the TCRdb copy retains only in-frame clones and omits some. The data show about 170,000 clones, about 86% seen once. This entry comes from a study of blood T cell repertoires in COVID-19. As for the study in general: Sites in the United States, Italy and Spain provided acute and convalescent COVID-19 samples. In each case, the material was cDNA or gDNA derived from T cells, B-cell-depleted T cells, or PBMCs.

V gave up 7 bases and J gave up 6 bases, with 18 bases separating them. Per the germline V gene, CDR1 is KGHDR and CDR2 is SFDVKD. The CDR3 spans 15 residues. Patients of the Seattle cohort, enrolled during active infection, were followed longitudinally. Sequencing was performed on peripheral blood. This chain joins TRBV24-1 and TRBJ2-1; a weak D match, TRBD2 (6 bases). This sequence originates from a woman aged 55-69 years with COVID-19, enrolled during active disease. CDR3 nucleotides: TGTGCCACCAGAGCGTGGGGCGGGACTCTCAATGAGCAGTTCTTC. Translating it yields CATRAWGGTLNEQFF.